Each of the 10 T cell receptor beta chains below was sequenced from the same sample in a study of regulatory T cells in long-lasting Graves disease. Through Arm-PCR of CDR3 regions and iRepertoire HTBI primers, TCR beta libraries were built. TCRdb called the multiplex PCR reads again in MiXCR, with one record for every CDR3 protein. The sample yields hundreds of thousands of distinct CDR3 sequences, roughly 15% seen once. The time point is: newly diagnosed GD, antithyroid drugs for less than 3 months. From PBMCs, RNA was extracted and then used to make the TCR library. These data were likewise used in another study, on T cells in Graves' hyperthyroidism and ophthalmopathy.

The sequences come from peripheral blood mononuclear cells (PBMCs), collected at new diagnosis, from a patient treated with antithyroid drugs. All receptors derive from a woman aged 25-40 years with Graves disease.

V gene TRBV5-8 combines with J gene TRBJ2-3; 15 bases align to TRBD2. With 3 bases clipped from V and 6 bases from J, the junction kept 14 bases outside the gene matches. The CDR3 sequence is 19 residues long. Germline lookup yields CDR1 SGHTS and CDR2 YDEGEE. Here the CDR3 reads CASSSERGLAGGGFDTQYF. As DNA, the CDR3 is TGTGCCAGCAGCTCGGAGCGGGGACTAGCGGGAGGAGGTTTTGATACGCAGTATTTT.

This clonotype was seen a few times. The chain couples TRBV7-3 to TRBJ2-1; TRBD2 matches at 7 bases. The CDR3 has 15 amino acids. Losses at the gene ends were 2 bases for V and 4 bases for J; bases not matched to a gene: 5. Germline CDR1 SGHTA, CDR2 FQGTGA. For the CDR3, the DNA is TGTGCCAGCAGCTTAGAGGCTAGCGGATACAATGAGCAGTTCTTC. This gives the protein CASSLEASGYNEQFF.

In this sample, this clonotype turned up a few times. J is TRBJ2-5 and V is TRBV29-1, with D unresolved. V gave up 3 bases and J gave up 0 bases, with 8 bases separating them. CDR3 size: 13 residues. Germline V CDR1 and CDR2: SQVTM, ANQGSEA. The CDR3 DNA reads as TGCAGCGTTGATCCGGTCAACCAAGAGACCCAGTACTTC. Its protein is CSVDPVNQETQYF.

This clonotype was picked up many times. V gene TRBV5-1 combines with J gene TRBJ2-1, with a weak D call TRBD1 (5 bases). CDR3 length: 14 amino acids. The V end lost 1 base, the J end lost 10 bases, and 15 bases lay between the germline ends. Germline V gives CDR1 SGHRS, CDR2 YFSETQ. This CDR3 is CASSLSGMLSEQFF. The DNA for the CDR3 is TGCGCCAGCAGCTTGTCAGGGATGCTGAGCGAGCAGTTCTTC.

The chain is built from TRBV29-1 and TRBJ2-1, with D maybe TRBD2 (6 bases). This CDR3 spans 12 amino acids. Trimming took 2 bases from V and 9 from J, leaving 11 bases between them. Per germline, CDR1 SQVTM and CDR2 ANQGSEA. CDR3 sequence reads: CSVESGSGEQFF. CDR3 nucleotide sequence: TGCAGCGTTGAATCCGGGAGTGGTGAGCAGTTCTTC.

This clonotype has a handful of counts. The chain joins TRBV20-1 to TRBJ2-7, with 11 bases that match TRBD2. The germline V gene encodes CDR1 DFQATT and CDR2 SNEGSKA (reference sequence). This CDR3 comprises 14 residues. J was trimmed by 3 bases and V by 5 bases; bases with no gene match: 6. CDR3 residues: CSASSGTSGYEQYF. The CDR3 DNA sequence: TGCAGTGCTTCATCCGGGACTAGCGGCTACGAGCAGTACTTC.

This clonotype appeared a few times. V gene TRBV25-1 combines with J gene TRBJ1-5, with 10 nucleotides matching TRBD1. V was pared by 3 bases and J by 6 bases, with 2 bases of the junction left unmatched. Germline V gene lookup returns CDR1 MGHDK and CDR2 SYGVNS. The CDR3 is 14 residues long. This CDR3 is CASSDGQGVQPQHF. Written as DNA, the CDR3 is TGTGCCAGCAGTGACGGACAGGGGGTTCAGCCCCAGCATTTT.

Note on this clonotype: The conserved final phenylalanine or tryptophan is absent from the CDR3, which likely points to a read error. The chain carries TRBV11-2 and TRBJ2-3; D unclear. The CDR3 is 14 amino acids. V was clipped by 4 bases and J by 4 bases, with 12 bases between them. Germline loops: CDR1 SGHAT, CDR2 FQNNGV. CDR3 sequence: CASSSTAGSDTQYL. The CDR3 DNA reads as TGTGCCAGCAGCTCCACCGCCGGTTCAGATACGCAGTATCTT.

The V gene is TRBV5-1, the J gene TRBJ2-2; D perhaps matches TRBD2 (6 bases). V was pared by 1 base and J by 3 bases, with 13 bases between. The CDR3 has 16 residues. CDR1 and CDR2 from the germline V gene are SGHRS and YFSETQ. CDR3 sequence: CASSLTAEGDTGELFF. The CDR3 region has the DNA TGCGCCAGCAGCTTGACGGCGGAGGGAGACACCGGGGAGCTGTTTTTT.

This clonotype was observed many times. V usage is TRBV24-1 and J usage is TRBJ2-3; TRBD1 is a possible D gene (6 bases). CDR1 is KGHDR and CDR2 is SFDVKD in the germline V gene. CDR3 length: 15 residues. V was trimmed by 3 bases and J by 6 bases, leaving 15 bases between them. The chain's CDR3 is CATSDQGIPTDTQYF. DNA for the CDR3: TGTGCCACCAGTGATCAGGGGATACCCACGGATACGCAGTATTTT.